The 28 T cell receptor beta chains listed next were all sequenced from one sample in a study of T-cell memory formation after mild COVID-19. MiXCR was run by TCRdb on the 5' RACE reads, yielding one entry per CDR3 protein. The table lists 200,000 to 250,000 distinct CDR3 sequences, roughly 15% of them singletons. The sample taken for sequencing was PBMCs or a T cell subset sorted from them (not recorded which). The receptors stem from an adult woman who had mild COVID-19 (a few samples of this study predate the infection). Cell type and time point are not known.

This chain connects TRBV4-3 to TRBJ2-2; 12 nucleotides match TRBD2. The trim removed 3 bases at V and 3 bases at J, leaving 14 bases unmatched. Looked up from germline, CDR1 is LGHNA and CDR2 is YSLEER. The CDR3 has 20 residues. The CDR3 region is CASSQGGPGLAGLDTGELFF. CDR3 sequence (DNA): TGCGCCAGCAGCCAGGGGGGCCCGGGACTAGCGGGTTTGGACACCGGGGAGCTGTTTTTT.

This clonotype was detected only a few times. This chain joins TRBV12-3 or TRBV12-4 and TRBJ1-1, with unresolved D. V lost 7 bases and J 0 bases, leaving 12 bases between the germline ends. There are 14 residues in the CDR3. CDR3 DNA sequence: TGTGCCAGCACCCAGAGAAGGATGAACACTGAAGCTTTCTTT. Encoded protein: CASTQRRMNTEAFF.

The gene calls are TRBV6-2 or TRBV6-3 and TRBJ2-7; D is possibly TRBD2 (6 bases). V gave up 6 bases and J gave up 5 bases, with 11 bases separating them. This CDR3 is built from 12 residues. In germline, CDR1 is MNHEY, CDR2 SVGEGT. The CDR3 reads CASRRLVDEQYF. In DNA, the CDR3 is TGTGCCAGCAGGCGACTAGTTGACGAGCAGTACTTC.

This clonotype came up many times. The chain carries TRBV7-2 and TRBJ2-5, with D perhaps matching TRBD1 (5 bases). Germline values: CDR1 SGHTA, CDR2 FQGNSA. Trimming removed 1 base at V and 5 bases at J, with 14 bases between. The CDR3 consists of 15 residues. The CDR3: CASSLGTARQETQYF. CDR3 nucleotide sequence: TGTGCCAGCAGCTTAGGGACCGCCAGACAGGAGACCCAGTACTTC. The variable domain in full, with the rest retrieved from reference TRBV7-2 and TRBJ2-5, is GAGVSQSPSNKVTEKGKDVELRCDPISGHTALYWYRQSLGQGLEFLIYFQGNSAPDKSGLPSDRFSAERTGGSVSTLTIQRTQQEDSAVYLCASSLGTARQETQYFGPGTRLLVL.

The V gene is TRBV29-1, the J gene TRBJ2-3; D is unclear. This CDR3 spans 12 amino acids. V dropped 5 bases and J dropped 0 bases, with 6 bases sitting between them. Germline loops: CDR1 SQVTM, CDR2 ANQGSEA. In nucleotides, the CDR3 is TGCAGCGTTACGCAAAGCACAGATACGCAGTATTTT. Encoded protein: CSVTQSTDTQYF.

The chain links TRBV20-1 to TRBJ1-1; the match to TRBD1 covers 8 bases. V trimming: 6 bases; J trimming: 4 bases; junction bases outside the gene matches: 4. This CDR3 region has 12 residues. CDR1 and CDR2 (germline): DFQATT, SNEGSKA (reference sequence). The CDR3 here is CSALTGGTEAFF. The CDR3 coding sequence is TGCAGTGCGCTTACAGGGGGCACTGAAGCTTTCTTT.

This clonotype came up many times. J is TRBJ1-1 and V is TRBV7-9; D remains ambiguous. V shed 2 bases and J shed 4 bases, with 11 bases lying between them. The germline V gene encodes CDR1 SEHNR and CDR2 FQNEAQ (reference sequence). CDR3 length equals 14 residues. The CDR3 DNA reads TGTGCCAGCAGCTTAACCGGAGTATCCACTGAAGCTTTCTTT. Protein: CASSLTGVSTEAFF.

This clonotype came up a few times. The CDR3: CASSLASDADTQYF. CDR3 nucleotides: TGTGCCAGCAGCTTGGCTAGCGACGCAGATACGCAGTATTTT. This chain links TRBV7-8 with TRBJ2-3, with D perhaps matching TRBD2 (6 bases). This CDR3 region has 14 residues. Trimming shortened V by 3 bases and J by 4 bases, and 11 bases separated the two germline ends. Germline loops: CDR1 SGHVS, CDR2 FQNEAQ. The complete variable domain, with remaining parts taken from reference TRBV7-8 and TRBJ2-3, reads GAGVSQSPRYKVAKRGQDVALRCDPISGHVSLFWYQQALGQGPEFLTYFQNEAQLDKSGLPSDRFFAERPEGSVSTLKIQRTQQEDSAVYLCASSLASDADTQYFGPGTRLTVL.

The table lists this clonotype with a few counts. V and J are TRBV14 and TRBJ1-6; D gene uncertain. Germline CDR1 is SGHDN and CDR2 is FVKESK. This CDR3 has 15 residues. V was pared by 2 bases and J by 7 bases, with 12 bases between. CDR3 DNA sequence: TGTGCCAGCAGCCAACAGGTCACCAGGAATTCACCCCTCCACTTT. This gives the protein CASSQQVTRNSPLHF.

This clonotype was found a few times. The V and J genes are TRBV7-6 and TRBJ2-4, with no clear D. CDR1 is SGHVS, CDR2 FNYEAQ, per germline. Trimming took off 1 base at V and 5 bases at J, with 9 bases between the two ends. This CDR3 has 14 residues. CDR3 region: CASSLGGTQNIQYF. The CDR3 DNA reads as TGTGCCAGCAGCTTAGGAGGAACCCAAAACATTCAGTACTTC.

The gene calls are TRBV3-1 and TRBJ1-4; D ambiguous. V was cut by 1 base and J by 6 bases, with 9 bases left in between. From germline, CDR1 is LGHDT and CDR2 YNNKEL (reference sequence). CDR3 size: 14 residues. CDR3: CASSQVWRDEKLFF. The CDR3 region has the DNA TGTGCCAGCAGCCAAGTGTGGAGGGATGAAAAACTGTTTTTT.

The chain carries TRBV7-3 and TRBJ2-1; 12 bases fit TRBD2. The V gene's germline CDR1 is SGHTA and CDR2 FQGTGA. The CDR3 runs to 15 residues. The ends lost 5 bases at V and 6 bases at J; junction bases unmatched: 5. CDR3 region: CASSPSGRASNEQFF. The CDR3 DNA reads as TGTGCCAGCAGCCCTAGCGGGAGGGCTAGCAATGAGCAGTTCTTC.

This clonotype turned up a few times. The chain couples TRBV11-3 to TRBJ2-6; D uncertain. CDR1 and CDR2 from the germline V gene are SGHNT and YENEEA. Trimming removed 6 bases from V and 0 bases from J, with 6 bases in between. The CDR3 is 14 residues long. For the CDR3, the DNA is TGTGCCAGCAGGGACCGCTCTGGGGCCAACGTCCTGACTTTC. Translating it yields CASRDRSGANVLTF.

This clonotype was counted between two and nine times. J is TRBJ1-2 and V is TRBV2, with a possible D match to TRBD1 (5 bases). Germline V gives CDR1 SNHLY, CDR2 FYNNEI. The CDR3 spans 17 residues. The germline V and J ends were trimmed by 6 bases and 5 bases, with 25 bases remaining between them. The CDR3 DNA is TGTGCCAGCAGCCGACGAACGTTCCTTTTGGACATTTATGGCTACACCTTC. This codes for CASSRRTFLLDIYGYTF.

The sample holds many counts of this clonotype. The chain joins TRBV20-1 to TRBJ2-1, with 10 nucleotides matching TRBD2. Losses at the gene ends were 0 bases for V and 6 bases for J; bases not matched to a gene: 17. This CDR3 has 19 residues. Germline V lookup: CDR1 DFQATT, CDR2 SNEGSKA (reference sequence). In nucleotides, the CDR3 is TGCAGTGCTAGAGATTTTCGGCCTAGCGGGAGCGGTCCATTCAATGAGCAGTTCTTC. Translating it yields CSARDFRPSGSGPFNEQFF.

This clonotype was counted at least ten times. This chain connects TRBV5-1 to TRBJ2-1; 7 positions agree with TRBD2. The V and J ends lost 0 bases and 6 bases, in that order; junction bases with no gene match: 3. The germline CDR1 and CDR2 sequences are SGHRS and YFSETQ. This CDR3 is 14 amino acids long. The CDR3 sequence: CASSLVASGNEQFF. The DNA for the CDR3 is TGCGCCAGCAGCTTGGTGGCTAGCGGCAATGAGCAGTTCTTC.

This chain links TRBV20-1 with TRBJ1-2; D remains unclear. The germline V and J ends were trimmed by 3 bases and 2 bases, with 13 bases remaining between them. Germline lookup yields CDR1 DFQATT and CDR2 SNEGSKA (reference sequence). The CDR3 totals 14 residues. CDR3 amino acids: CSASNTGLNYGYTF. CDR3 DNA sequence: TGCAGTGCTAGTAATACGGGCCTCAACTATGGCTACACCTTC.

The genes are TRBV6-1 and TRBJ1-5, with a tentative D call TRBD1 (6 bases). Per germline, CDR1 MNHNS and CDR2 SASEGT. The germline V and J ends were trimmed by 7 bases and 2 bases, with 21 bases remaining between them. CDR3 length: 17 amino acids. The CDR3 protein is CASKYWGQGKGNQPQHF. As DNA, the CDR3 is TGTGCCAGCAAATACTGGGGGCAGGGCAAAGGCAATCAGCCCCAGCATTTT.

This clonotype showed up many times. V gene TRBV5-1 combines with J gene TRBJ2-7, with D possibly matching TRBD2 (6 bases). V was shortened by 3 bases and J by 2 bases, with 9 bases between the two germline ends. CDR3 length equals 13 residues. The germline V gene has CDR1 SGHRS and CDR2 YFSETQ. The CDR3 loop is CASSYPGAYEQYF. Here the CDR3 DNA reads TGCGCCAGCAGCTACCCGGGGGCCTACGAGCAGTACTTC.

This clonotype has a handful of counts. The CDR3 loop is CASSSTSGRAREQFF. As DNA, the CDR3 is TGTGCCAGCAGCTCGACTAGCGGGAGGGCGCGGGAGCAGTTCTTC. This sequence joins TRBV7-6 and TRBJ2-1, with TRBD2 matching 14 bases. V trimming: 4 bases; J trimming: 10 bases; junction bases outside the gene matches: 6. Germline CDR1 is SGHVS and CDR2 is FNYEAQ. This CDR3 is built from 15 residues.

This clonotype was recorded only once. The chain employs TRBV6-5 and TRBJ2-2, with 9 bases fitting TRBD2. CDR3 length: 17 amino acids. V lost 5 bases to trimming and J lost 5 bases; unmatched junction nucleotides: 12. CDR1 MNHEY and CDR2 SVGAGI come from the germline V gene. The CDR3 nucleotides are TGTGCCAGCAGTCAGAGAATAGCGGGGGCTCGAACCGGGGAGCTGTTTTTT. This codes for CASSQRIAGARTGELFF.

The V gene is TRBV6-5, the J gene TRBJ2-7; D assignment may be TRBD1 or TRBD2 (5 bases each). CDR1 and CDR2 (germline): MNHEY, SVGAGI. The V end was cut by 4 bases, the J end by 5 bases, with 12 bases between. This CDR3 has 13 residues. The CDR3 DNA follows: TGTGCCAGCAGTTCCCCGGGGACGGACGAGCAGTACTTC. It translates to CASSSPGTDEQYF.

The J gene is TRBJ2-5, the V gene TRBV27; D is possibly TRBD2 (6 bases). V shed 6 bases and J shed 5 bases, with 13 bases lying between them. This CDR3 is 13 amino acids long. Germline V gives CDR1 MNHEY, CDR2 SMNVEV (reference sequence). The CDR3 DNA follows: TGTGCCAGCAGGAGGAGGGGTTGGGAGACCCAGTACTTC. Translated, it gives CASRRRGWETQYF.

On this clonotype itself: A junction end diverges from the germline sequence, so it may reflect a read error. CDR3 nucleotides: TGCGCAAGCAGAGGGGGGACAGCGAACACTGAAGCTTTCTTT. Residues: CASRGGTANTEAFF. The rearrangement links TRBV5-1 to TRBJ1-1; 7 bases are a match to TRBD1. The CDR3 spans 14 residues. The germline CDR1 and CDR2 sequences are SGHRS and YFSETQ.

This sequence joins TRBV30 and TRBJ2-2; no clear D. The CDR3 is 13 amino acids. Germline loops: CDR1 GTSNPN, CDR2 SVGIG (reference sequence). V shed 0 bases and J shed 5 bases, with 7 bases lying between them. Written as DNA, the CDR3 is TGTGCCTGGAGTGTATTGCGGACCGGGGAGCTGTTTTTT. It translates to CAWSVLRTGELFF.

The chain recombines TRBV7-9 with TRBJ2-7; 9 bases are shared with TRBD1. The germline CDR1 and CDR2 sequences are SEHNR and FQNEAQ (reference sequence). The length of the CDR3 is 15 residues. V lost 5 bases to trimming and J lost 5 bases; unmatched junction nucleotides: 10. This chain's CDR3 is CASSISGDRADEQYF. The CDR3 nucleotides are TGTGCCAGCAGCATATCGGGGGACAGGGCCGACGAGCAGTACTTC.

This clonotype was recorded once. The chain recombines TRBV7-9 with TRBJ2-3; 7 positions agree with TRBD1. The CDR3 is made up of 15 amino acids. CDR1 and CDR2 (germline): SEHNR, FQNEAQ (reference sequence). Trimming removed 0 bases from V and 5 bases from J; junction bases left unmatched: 5. Here the CDR3 DNA reads TGTGCCAGCAGCTTAGCACAGGGGAAAGGAGATACGCAGTATTTT. As protein: CASSLAQGKGDTQYF.

This clonotype was counted only a few times. The chain recombines TRBV29-1 with TRBJ1-2, with TRBD1 identical over 7 bases. Trimming removed 0 bases from V and 6 bases from J; junction bases left unmatched: 10. This CDR3 has 15 amino acids. Germline CDR1 reads SQVTM; CDR2 reads ANQGSEA. The CDR3 DNA reads as TGCAGCGTTGAAGATCGAGAGACAGGGACTAATGGCTACACCTTC. This sequence encodes CSVEDRETGTNGYTF.